The 14 T cell receptor beta chains below come from one sample, sequenced in a study of blood T cells in healthy people across ages. Alongside a J-beta primer mix, a sample-barcoded 5' primer served in a second PCR lasting roughly 6 to 11 cycles. Using its own MiXCR run on the 5' RACE reads, TCRdb lists one record per CDR3 protein. Of about 800,000 distinct CDR3 sequences listed, just under 25% were seen once; the top ten hold approximately 4%. The sample also formed part of further work on T cells of mothers and their children.

The source material was blood. Receptors were obtained from a boy between 10 and 17 years old in good health.

This clonotype has just a few counts. V gene TRBV21-1 combines with J gene TRBJ2-5; the table's TRBD1 call for D was not verified on the DNA. TRBV21-1 is a listed pseudogene. The length of the CDR3 is 15 residues. CDR3 sequence reads: CASSIRGRQLGTQYF. The CDR3 bases are TGTGCCAGCAGCATAAGGGGGCGGCAATTGGGGACCCAGTACTTC.

Only a few counts were recorded for this clonotype. This chain connects TRBV7-9 to TRBJ2-1, with D possibly TRBD1 on 6 matching bases. V was clipped by 2 bases and J by 0 bases, with 17 bases between them. The germline gives CDR1 SEHNR, CDR2 FQNEAQ (reference sequence). The CDR3 spans 18 residues. The chain's CDR3 is CASSLPTGTSSSYNEQFF. The CDR3 region has the DNA TGTGCCAGCAGCTTACCAACAGGGACATCTAGCTCCTACAATGAGCAGTTCTTC.

The rearrangement uses TRBV11-3 and TRBJ2-5; 7 bases align to TRBD1. The J call may not be correct, given that the DNA end is closer to TRBJ2-1. Germline V lookup: CDR1 SGHNT, CDR2 YENEEA. The CDR3 contains 14 residues. CDR3 coding DNA: TGTGCCAGCAGCTCCGTTTACAGGGGCGGTGAGCAGTTCTTC. Protein sequence: CASSSVYRGGEQFF.

This clonotype appeared a few times. The V gene is TRBV28, the J gene TRBJ1-4; 9 bases fit TRBD1. CDR3 length: 17 amino acids. Germline V gene sequence: CDR1 MDHEN, CDR2 SYDVKM. V lost 6 bases and J lost 6; bases outside the gene matches: 14. The chain's CDR3 is CASRPLEQGAMYEKLFF. In DNA, the CDR3 is TGTGCCAGCAGGCCGCTAGAACAGGGGGCAATGTATGAAAAACTGTTTTTT.

CDR3 nucleotides: TGTGCCAGCAGCCTGGATGCTACGCGAGTTGAAAAACTGTTTTTT. It is translated as CASSLDATRVEKLFF. The gene calls are TRBV4-2 and TRBJ1-4; no reliable D call. This CDR3 has 15 amino acids. Per the germline V gene, CDR1 is LGHNA and CDR2 is YNFKEQ. V was pared by 4 bases and J by 7 bases, with 16 bases between.

V gene TRBV29-1 combines with J gene TRBJ2-5; D ambiguous. Germline CDR1 reads SQVTM; CDR2 reads ANQGSEA. The CDR3 runs to 13 residues. Trimming removed 4 bases at V and 1 base at J, with 10 bases between. CDR3 nucleotides: TGCAGCGTTGGGGTTGGACCCCAAGAGACCCAGTACTTC. This encodes CSVGVGPQETQYF.

V usage is TRBV27 and J usage is TRBJ2-5, with 9 bases matching TRBD1. CDR1 MNHEY and CDR2 SMNVEV come from the germline V gene (reference sequence). J gave up 5 bases and V 5 bases, and 9 bases lay outside the gene matches. The CDR3 extends over 15 amino acids. The CDR3 DNA sequence: TGTGCCAGCAGTCTACTACAGGGGGCGAGGGAGACCCAGTACTTC. Its translation: CASSLLQGARETQYF.

This clonotype was counted between two and nine times. The V call is TRBV20-1, the J call TRBJ2-5; 14 bases are a match to TRBD2. The J call is uncertain, as TRBJ2-7 better fits the DNA end. Germline CDR1 reads DFQATT; CDR2 reads SNEGSKA (reference sequence). The CDR3 totals 15 residues. CDR3 region: CSAWTSGGHNYEQYF. The CDR3 region has the DNA TGCAGTGCTTGGACTAGCGGGGGGCACAACTACGAGCAGTACTTC.

This clonotype was detected many times. For the CDR3, the DNA is TGTGCCAGCAGTCCGACAGGGAGCGGGGAGACCCAGTACTTC. It encodes CASSPTGSGETQYF. This chain links TRBV6-5 with TRBJ2-5; D is perhaps TRBD1 (7 bases). V was pared by 5 bases and J by 5 bases, with 15 bases between. The CDR3 runs 14 residues. Germline assignment: CDR1 MNHEY and CDR2 SVGAGI.

This clonotype was detected a few times. This chain connects TRBV28 to TRBJ2-5; 9 bases agree with TRBD2. The J call is uncertain, as TRBJ2-7 better fits the DNA end. This CDR3 spans 13 amino acids. Germline V gene sequence: CDR1 MDHEN, CDR2 SYDVKM. CDR3 sequence: CASSRRGGDEQYF. In DNA, the CDR3 is TGTGCCAGCAGTCGGCGGGGGGGCGACGAGCAGTACTTC.

This rearrangement joins TRBV7-9 to TRBJ1-1, with 8 bases identical to TRBD1. The CDR3 is 14 residues long. CDR1 is SEHNR, CDR2 FQNEAQ, per germline (reference sequence). The ends lost 5 bases at V and 3 bases at J; junction bases unmatched: 5. CDR3 protein: CASSVNRGYTEAFF. CDR3 coding DNA: TGTGCCAGCAGCGTAAACAGGGGGTACACTGAAGCTTTCTTT.

The chain carries TRBV24-1 and TRBJ1-1; D call uncertain. The CDR3 is 13 residues long. Deletions cut 4 bases from V and 4 bases from J, with 9 bases between. CDR1 KGHDR and CDR2 SFDVKD come from the germline V gene. The chain's CDR3 is CATSDWEGTEAFF. The CDR3 DNA is TGTGCCACCAGTGACTGGGAGGGCACTGAAGCTTTCTTT.

The chain uses TRBV12-3 or TRBV12-4 and TRBJ2-2; unclear D gene. The V end was cut by 4 bases, the J end by 7 bases, with 4 bases between. CDR3 length: 11 residues. CDR3 region: CASSWIGELFF. The CDR3 DNA reads TGTGCCAGCAGTTGGATCGGGGAGCTGTTTTTT.

V usage is TRBV12-3 or TRBV12-4 and J usage is TRBJ1-1; no reliable D call. This CDR3 has 13 residues. V lost 6 bases and J lost 1, with 9 bases in between. The CDR3 sequence is CASRQFPNTEAFF. In DNA form, the CDR3 reads TGTGCCAGCAGACAGTTCCCGAACACTGAAGCTTTCTTT.